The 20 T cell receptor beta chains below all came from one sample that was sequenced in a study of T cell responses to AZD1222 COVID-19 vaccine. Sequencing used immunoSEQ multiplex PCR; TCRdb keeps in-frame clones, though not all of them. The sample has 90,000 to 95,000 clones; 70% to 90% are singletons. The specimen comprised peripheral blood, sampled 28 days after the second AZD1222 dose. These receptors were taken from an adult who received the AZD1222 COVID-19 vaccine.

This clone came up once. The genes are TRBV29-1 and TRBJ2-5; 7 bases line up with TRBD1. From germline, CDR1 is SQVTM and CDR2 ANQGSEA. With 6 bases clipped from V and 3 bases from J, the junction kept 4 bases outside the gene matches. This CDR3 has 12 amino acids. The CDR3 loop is CSVVDREETQYF. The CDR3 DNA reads TGCAGCGTCGTAGACAGGGAAGAGACCCAGTACTTC.

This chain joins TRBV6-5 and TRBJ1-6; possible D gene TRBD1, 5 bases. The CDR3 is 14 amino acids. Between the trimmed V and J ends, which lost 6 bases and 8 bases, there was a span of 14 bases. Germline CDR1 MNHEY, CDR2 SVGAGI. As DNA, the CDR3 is TGTGCCAGCAGAACCGGGACGCTGGATTCACCCCTCCACTTT. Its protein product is CASRTGTLDSPLHF.

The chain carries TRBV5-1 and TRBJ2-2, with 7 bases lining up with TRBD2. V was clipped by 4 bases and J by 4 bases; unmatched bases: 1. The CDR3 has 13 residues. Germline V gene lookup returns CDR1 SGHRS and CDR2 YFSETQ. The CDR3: CASSPGGTGELFF. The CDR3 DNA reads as TGCGCCAGCAGCCCGGGGGGCACCGGGGAGCTGTTTTTT.

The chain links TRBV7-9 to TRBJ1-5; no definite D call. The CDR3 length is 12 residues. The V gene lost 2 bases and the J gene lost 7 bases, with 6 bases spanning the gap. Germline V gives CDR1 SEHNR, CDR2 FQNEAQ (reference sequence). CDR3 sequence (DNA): TGTGCCAGCAGCTTACCGGGCCAGCCCCAGCATTTT. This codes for CASSLPGQPQHF. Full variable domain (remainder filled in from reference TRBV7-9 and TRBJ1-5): DTGVSQNPRHKITKRGQNVTFRCDPISEHNRLYWYRQTLGQGPEFLTYFQNEAQLEKSRLLSDRFSAERPKGSFSTLEIQRTEQGDSAMYLCASSLPGQPQHFGDGTRLSIL.

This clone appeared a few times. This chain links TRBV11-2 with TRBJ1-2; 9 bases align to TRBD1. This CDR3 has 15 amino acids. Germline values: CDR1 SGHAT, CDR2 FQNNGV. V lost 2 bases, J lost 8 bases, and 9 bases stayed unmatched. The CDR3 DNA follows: TGTGCCAGCAGCTTATCAAACAGGGGGACAGGGGGCTACACCTTC. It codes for CASSLSNRGTGGYTF. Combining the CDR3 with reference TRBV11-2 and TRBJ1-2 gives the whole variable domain EAGVAQSPRYKIIEKRQSVAFWCNPISGHATLYWYQQILGQGPKLLIQFQNNGVVDDSQLPKDRFSAERLKGVDSTLKIQPAKLEDSAVYLCASSLSNRGTGGYTFGSGTRLTVV.

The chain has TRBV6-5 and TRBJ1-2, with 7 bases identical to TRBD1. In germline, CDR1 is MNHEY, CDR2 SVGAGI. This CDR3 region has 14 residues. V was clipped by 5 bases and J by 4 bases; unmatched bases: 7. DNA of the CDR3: TGTGCCAGCAGTCGACAGGGATCCTCCTATGGCTACACCTTC. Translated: CASSRQGSSYGYTF.

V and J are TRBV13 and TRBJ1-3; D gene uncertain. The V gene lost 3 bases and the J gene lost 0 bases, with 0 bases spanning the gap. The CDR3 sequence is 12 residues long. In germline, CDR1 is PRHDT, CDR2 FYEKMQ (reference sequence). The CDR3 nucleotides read TGTGCCAGCAGCTTCTCTGGAAACACCATATATTTT. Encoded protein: CASSFSGNTIYF.

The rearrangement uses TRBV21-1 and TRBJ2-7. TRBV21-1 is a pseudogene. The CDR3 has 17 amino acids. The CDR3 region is CASSKAPIPLGTYEQYF. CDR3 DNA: TGTGCCAGCAGCAAAGCCCCAATACCTTTGGGTACCTACGAGCAGTACTTC.

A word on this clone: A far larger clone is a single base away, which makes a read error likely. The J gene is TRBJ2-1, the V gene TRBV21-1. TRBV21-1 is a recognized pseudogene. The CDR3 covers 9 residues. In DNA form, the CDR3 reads TGTGCCAGTCACAATGAGCAGTTCTTC. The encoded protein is CASHNEQFF.

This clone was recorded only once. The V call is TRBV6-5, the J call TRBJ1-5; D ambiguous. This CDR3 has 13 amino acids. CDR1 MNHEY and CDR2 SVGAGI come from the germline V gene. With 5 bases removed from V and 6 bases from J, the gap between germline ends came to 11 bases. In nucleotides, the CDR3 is TGTGCCAGCAGTCGTACTAAAACTCAGCCCCAGCATTTT. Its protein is CASSRTKTQPQHF.

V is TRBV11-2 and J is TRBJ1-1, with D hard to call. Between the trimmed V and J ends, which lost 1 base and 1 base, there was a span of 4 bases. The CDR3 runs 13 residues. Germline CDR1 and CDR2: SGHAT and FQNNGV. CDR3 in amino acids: CASSLAENTEAFF. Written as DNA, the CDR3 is TGTGCCAGCAGCTTAGCAGAGAACACTGAAGCTTTCTTT.

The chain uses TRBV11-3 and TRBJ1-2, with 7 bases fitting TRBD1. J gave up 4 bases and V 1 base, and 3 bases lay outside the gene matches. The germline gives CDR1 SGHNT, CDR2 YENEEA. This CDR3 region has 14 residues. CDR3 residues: CASSLGGQAYGYTF. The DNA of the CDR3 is TGTGCCAGCAGCTTAGGAGGACAGGCCTATGGCTACACCTTC.

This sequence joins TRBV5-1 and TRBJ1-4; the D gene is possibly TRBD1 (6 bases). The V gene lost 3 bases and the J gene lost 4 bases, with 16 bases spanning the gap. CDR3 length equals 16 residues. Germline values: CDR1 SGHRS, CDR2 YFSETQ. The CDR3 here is CASSWGIQDSNEKLFF. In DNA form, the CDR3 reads TGCGCCAGCAGCTGGGGCATCCAGGACAGTAATGAAAAACTGTTTTTT. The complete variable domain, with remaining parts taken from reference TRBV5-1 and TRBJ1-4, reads KAGVTQTPRYLIKTRGQQVTLSCSPISGHRSVSWYQQTPGQGLQFLFEYFSETQRNKGNFPGRFSGRQFSNSRSEMNVSTLELGDSALYLCASSWGIQDSNEKLFFGSGTQLSVL.

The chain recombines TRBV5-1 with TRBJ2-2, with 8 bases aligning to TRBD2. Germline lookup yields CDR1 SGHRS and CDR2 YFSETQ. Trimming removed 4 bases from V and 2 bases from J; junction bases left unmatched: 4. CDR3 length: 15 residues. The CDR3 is CASSPTSGNTGELFF. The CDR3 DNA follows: TGCGCCAGCAGCCCCACTAGCGGAAACACCGGGGAGCTGTTTTTT.

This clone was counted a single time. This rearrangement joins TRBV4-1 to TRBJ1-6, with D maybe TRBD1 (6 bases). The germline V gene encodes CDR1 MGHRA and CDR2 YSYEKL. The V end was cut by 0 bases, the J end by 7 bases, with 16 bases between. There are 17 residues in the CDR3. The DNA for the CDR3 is TGCGCCAGCAGCCAAGAGATTTTCTGGACAGAGAATTCACCCCTCCACTTT. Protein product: CASSQEIFWTENSPLHF.

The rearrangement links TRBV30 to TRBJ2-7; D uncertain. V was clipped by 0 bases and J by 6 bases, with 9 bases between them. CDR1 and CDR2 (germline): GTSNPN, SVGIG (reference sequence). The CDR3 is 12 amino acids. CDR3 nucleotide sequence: TGTGCCTGGAGTGTACGAGTGGGCGAGCAGTACTTC. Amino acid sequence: CAWSVRVGEQYF.

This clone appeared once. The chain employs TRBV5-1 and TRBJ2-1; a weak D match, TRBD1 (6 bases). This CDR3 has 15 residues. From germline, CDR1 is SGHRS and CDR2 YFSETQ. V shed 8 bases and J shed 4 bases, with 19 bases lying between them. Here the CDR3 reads CASSYREFLYNEQFF. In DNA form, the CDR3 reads TGCGCCAGTAGTTACAGGGAATTTCTGTACAATGAGCAGTTCTTC.

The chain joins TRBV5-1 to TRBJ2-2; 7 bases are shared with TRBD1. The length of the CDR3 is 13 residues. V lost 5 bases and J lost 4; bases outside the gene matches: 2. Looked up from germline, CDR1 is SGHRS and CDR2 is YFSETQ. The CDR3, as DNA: TGCGCCAGCAGGACAGGGAGCACCGGGGAGCTGTTTTTT. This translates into CASRTGSTGELFF.

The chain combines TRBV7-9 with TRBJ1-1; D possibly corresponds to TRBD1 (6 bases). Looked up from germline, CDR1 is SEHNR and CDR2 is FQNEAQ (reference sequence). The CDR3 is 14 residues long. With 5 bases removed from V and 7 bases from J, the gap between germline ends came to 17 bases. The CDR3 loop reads CASSRSSGQREAFF. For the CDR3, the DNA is TGTGCCAGCAGCCGGTCCTCGGGACAACGTGAAGCTTTCTTT.

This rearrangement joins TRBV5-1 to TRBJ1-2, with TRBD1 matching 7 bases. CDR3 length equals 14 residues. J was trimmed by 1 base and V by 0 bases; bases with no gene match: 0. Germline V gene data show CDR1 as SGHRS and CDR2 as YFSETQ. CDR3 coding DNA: TGCGCCAGCAGCTTGGGGGACAGTAACTATGGCTACACCTTC. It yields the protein CASSLGDSNYGYTF.